This T cell receptor beta chain was observed in a study of spatial heterogeneity in lung cancer. Across the whole study: An average of more than ten raw reads was observed per unique TCR and UMI combination.

V was pared by 1 base and J by 0 bases, with 9 bases between. The CDR3 runs to 15 residues. Specified time point: sample taken at primary tumor resection. Material for sequencing was whole RNA from tumor, nontumor lung or frozen PBMC, left unsorted. Donation came from about 72 patients with untreated early-stage non-small cell lung cancer. Study results and caveats: Whereas they appeared in blood less at follow-up, ubiquitous expanded tumor TCRs appeared there more at resection.

Every cDNA TCR molecule received its own unique molecular identifier. From the 5' RACE reads, TCRdb called clonotypes with MiXCR, one entry per CDR3 protein. Of some 87,000 distinct CDR3 sequences listed, under 9% are singletons. On this clonotype itself: Its antigen is still unknown.

This TCR derives from a male donor with early-stage non-small cell lung cancer. The sequencing here drew on PBMCs, taken at surgery. This chain links TRBV12-3 or TRBV12-4 with TRBJ1-1, with D possibly matching TRBD1 (5 bases). The CDR3 is CASSLVGGLNTEAFF. In nucleotides, the CDR3 is TGTGCCAGCAGTTTAGTTGGGGGACTGAACACTGAAGCTTTCTTT.